Given below is one T cell receptor beta chain in context. The sample comes from a study of blood T cell repertoires in COVID-19. Turning to the study itself: Material from acute and convalescent COVID-19 was sourced from the United States, Italy and Spain.

Assay used: immunoSEQ multiplex PCR; TCRdb lists only in-frame clones, some missing. The sample has about 210,000 clones, about 76% seen once. Participants were aged about 18 to 89 years from approximately 23 US areas. Participant-reported clinical history was the basis for cohort assignment. V lost 3 bases, J lost 5 bases, and 1 base stayed unmatched. Germline loops: CDR1 SGHTS, CDR2 YDEGEE. The CDR3 totals 14 residues. The sequenced sample consisted of PBMCs or T cells enriched from blood (not recorded which). The chain combines TRBV5-8 with TRBJ2-5, with 13 bases aligning to TRBD2. The receptor was derived from a woman between 45 and 60 years old with acute COVID-19. In nucleotides, the CDR3 is TGTGCCAGCAGCTCGACTAGCGGGAGGGAGACCCAGTACTTC. It translates to CASSSTSGRETQYF. Together with reference TRBV5-8 and TRBJ2-5, the CDR3 gives the full variable domain: EAGVTQSPTHLIKTRGQQATLRCSPISGHTSVYWYQQALGLGLQFLLWYDEGEERNRGNFPPRFSGRQFPNYSSELNVNALELEDSALYLCASSSTSGRETQYFGPGTRLLVL.